What follows is one TCR beta chain and its context. Its antigen is unidentified. This entry comes from a study of T cell repertoires in cytomegalovirus infection. CDR1 is SGHVT, CDR2 SQSDAQ, per germline. The CDR3 loop spans 12 amino acids. Trimming shortened V by 8 bases and J by 5 bases, and 12 bases separated the two germline ends. Study-wide points: Pooled public TCR beta family frequency picked out CMV carriers with the relevant HLA.

TCRdb reprocessed the reads with MiXCR, giving one entry per CDR3 protein. The sample consists of about 770,000 distinct CDR3 sequences, 25% to 30% of them appearing once. The receptor comes from a human donor in good health (CMV status not recorded). Some clones in this sample may be carry-over from other donors' samples. The chain recombines TRBV7-4 with TRBJ2-5; D may be TRBD2 (7 bases). Sequencing used cultured CD8+ T cells from PBMCs, obtained from culture after CMV antigen stimulation. CDR3 amino acids: CASSGGRETQYF. CDR3 nucleotides: TGTGCCAGCTCCGGGGGGCGGGAGACCCAGTACTTC.